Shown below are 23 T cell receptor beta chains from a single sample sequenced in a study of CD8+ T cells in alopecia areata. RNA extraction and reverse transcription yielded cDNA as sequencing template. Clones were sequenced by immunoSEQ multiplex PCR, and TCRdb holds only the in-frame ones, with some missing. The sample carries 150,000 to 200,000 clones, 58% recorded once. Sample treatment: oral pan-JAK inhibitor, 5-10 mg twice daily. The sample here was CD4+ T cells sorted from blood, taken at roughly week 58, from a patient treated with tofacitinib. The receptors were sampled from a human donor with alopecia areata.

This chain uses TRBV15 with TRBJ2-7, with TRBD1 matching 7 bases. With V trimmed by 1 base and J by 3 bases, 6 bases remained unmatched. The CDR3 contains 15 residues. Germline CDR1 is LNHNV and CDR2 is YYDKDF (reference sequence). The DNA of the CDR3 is TGTGCCACCAGCAGAGTTCAGACAGGGAACTACGAGCAGTACTTC. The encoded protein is CATSRVQTGNYEQYF.

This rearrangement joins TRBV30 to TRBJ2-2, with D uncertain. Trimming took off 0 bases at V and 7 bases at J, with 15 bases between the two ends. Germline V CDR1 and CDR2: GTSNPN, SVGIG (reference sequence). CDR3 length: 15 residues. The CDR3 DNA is TGTGCCTGGAGTGTCCCCCGGACGAGGCTCGGGGAGCTGTTTTTT. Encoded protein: CAWSVPRTRLGELFF. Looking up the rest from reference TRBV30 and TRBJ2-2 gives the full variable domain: SQTIHQWPATLVQPVGSPLSLECTVEGTSNPNLYWYRQAAGRGLQLLFYSVGIGQISSEVPQNLSASRPQDRQFILSSKKLLLSDSGFYLCAWSVPRTRLGELFFGEGSRLTVL.

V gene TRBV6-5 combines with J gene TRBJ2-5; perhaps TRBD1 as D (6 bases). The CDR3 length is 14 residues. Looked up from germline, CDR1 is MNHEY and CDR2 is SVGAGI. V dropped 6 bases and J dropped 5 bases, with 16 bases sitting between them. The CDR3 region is CASSTQQGSETQYF. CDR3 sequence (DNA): TGTGCCAGCAGCACCCAACAGGGAAGCGAGACCCAGTACTTC.

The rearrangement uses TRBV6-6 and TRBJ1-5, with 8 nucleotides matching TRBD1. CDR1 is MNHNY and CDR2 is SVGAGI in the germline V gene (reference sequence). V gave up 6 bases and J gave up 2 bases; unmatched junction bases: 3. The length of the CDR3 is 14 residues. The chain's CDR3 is CASRGQVGNQPQHF. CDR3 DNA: TGTGCCAGCAGGGGACAGGTGGGCAATCAGCCCCAGCATTTT.

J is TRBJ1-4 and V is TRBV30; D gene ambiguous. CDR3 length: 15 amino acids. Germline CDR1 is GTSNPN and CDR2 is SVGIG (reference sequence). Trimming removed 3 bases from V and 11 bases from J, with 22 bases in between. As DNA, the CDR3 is TGTGCCTGGAGCGGACTTGGCGGCGGGAAAGAGAAACTGTTTTTT. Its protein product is CAWSGLGGGKEKLFF.

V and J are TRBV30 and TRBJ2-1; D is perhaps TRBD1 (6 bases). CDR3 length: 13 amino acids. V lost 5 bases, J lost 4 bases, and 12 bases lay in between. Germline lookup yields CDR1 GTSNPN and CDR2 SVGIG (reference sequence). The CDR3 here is CAWRDKPYNEQFF. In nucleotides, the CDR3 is TGTGCCTGGCGGGACAAACCTTACAATGAGCAGTTCTTC.

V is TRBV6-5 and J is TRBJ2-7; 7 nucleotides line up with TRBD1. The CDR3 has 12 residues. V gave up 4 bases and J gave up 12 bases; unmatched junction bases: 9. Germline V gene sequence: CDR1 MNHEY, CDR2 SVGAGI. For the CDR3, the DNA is TGTGCCAGCAGTTTACGGACAGGCCGTTGGTACTTC. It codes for CASSLRTGRWYF.

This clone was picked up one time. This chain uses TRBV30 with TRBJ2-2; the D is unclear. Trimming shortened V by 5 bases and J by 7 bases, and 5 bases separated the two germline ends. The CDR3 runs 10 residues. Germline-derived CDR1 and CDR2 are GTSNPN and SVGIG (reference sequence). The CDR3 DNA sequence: TGTGCCTGGGCCCGCGGGGAGCTGTTTTTT. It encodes CAWARGELFF. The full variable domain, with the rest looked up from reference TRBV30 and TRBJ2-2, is SQTIHQWPATLVQPVGSPLSLECTVEGTSNPNLYWYRQAAGRGLQLLFYSVGIGQISSEVPQNLSASRPQDRQFILSSKKLLLSDSGFYLCAWARGELFFGEGSRLTVL.

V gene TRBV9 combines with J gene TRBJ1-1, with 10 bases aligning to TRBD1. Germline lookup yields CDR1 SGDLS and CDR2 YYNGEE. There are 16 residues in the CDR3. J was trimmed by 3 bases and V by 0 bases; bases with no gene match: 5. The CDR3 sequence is CASSVGGQGIDTEAFF. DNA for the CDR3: TGTGCCAGCAGCGTAGGGGGACAGGGGATCGACACTGAAGCTTTCTTT. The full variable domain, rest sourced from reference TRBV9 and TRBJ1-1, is DSGVTQTPKHLITATGQRVTLRCSPRSGDLSVYWYQQSLDQGLQFLIQYYNGEERAKGNILERFSAQQFPDLHSELNLSSLELGDSALYFCASSVGGQGIDTEAFFGQGTRLTVV.

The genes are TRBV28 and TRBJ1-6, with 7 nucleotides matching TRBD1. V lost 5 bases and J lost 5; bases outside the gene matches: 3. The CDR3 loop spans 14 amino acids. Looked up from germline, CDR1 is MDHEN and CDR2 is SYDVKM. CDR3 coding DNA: TGTGCCAGCAGTAACAGGGGCAATAATTCACCCCTCCACTTT. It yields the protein CASSNRGNNSPLHF.

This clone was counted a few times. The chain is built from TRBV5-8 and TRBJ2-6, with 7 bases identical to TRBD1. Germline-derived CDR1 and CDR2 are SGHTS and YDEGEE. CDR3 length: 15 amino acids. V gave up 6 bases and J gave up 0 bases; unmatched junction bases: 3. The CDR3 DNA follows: TGTGCCAGCACCCGACAGGGCTCTGGGGCCAACGTCCTGACTTTC. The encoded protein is CASTRQGSGANVLTF.

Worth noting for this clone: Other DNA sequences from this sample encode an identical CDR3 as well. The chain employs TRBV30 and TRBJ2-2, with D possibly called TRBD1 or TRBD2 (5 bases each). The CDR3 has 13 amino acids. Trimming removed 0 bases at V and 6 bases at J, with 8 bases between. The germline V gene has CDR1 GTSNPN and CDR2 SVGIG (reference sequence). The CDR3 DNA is TGTGCCTGGAGTGTCGGGGACGCCGGGGAGCTGTTTTTT. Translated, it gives CAWSVGDAGELFF.

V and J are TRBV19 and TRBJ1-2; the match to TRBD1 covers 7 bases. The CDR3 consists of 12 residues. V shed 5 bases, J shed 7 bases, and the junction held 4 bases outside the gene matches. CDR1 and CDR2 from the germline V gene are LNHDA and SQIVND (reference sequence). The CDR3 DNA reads TGTGCCAGTAGTTCCGACAGGGCTGGCTACACCTTC. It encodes CASSSDRAGYTF.

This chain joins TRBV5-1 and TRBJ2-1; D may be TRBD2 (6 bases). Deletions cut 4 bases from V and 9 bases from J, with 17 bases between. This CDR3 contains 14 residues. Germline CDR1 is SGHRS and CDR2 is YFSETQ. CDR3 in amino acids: CASSDRETSGEQFF. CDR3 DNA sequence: TGCGCCAGCAGCGACCGGGAGACCTCTGGTGAGCAGTTCTTC.

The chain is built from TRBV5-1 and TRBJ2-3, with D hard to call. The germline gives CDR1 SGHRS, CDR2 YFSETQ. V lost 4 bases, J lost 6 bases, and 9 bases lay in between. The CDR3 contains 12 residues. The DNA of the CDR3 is TGCGCCAGCAGCCGGTATGGGGATACGCAGTATTTT. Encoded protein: CASSRYGDTQYF.

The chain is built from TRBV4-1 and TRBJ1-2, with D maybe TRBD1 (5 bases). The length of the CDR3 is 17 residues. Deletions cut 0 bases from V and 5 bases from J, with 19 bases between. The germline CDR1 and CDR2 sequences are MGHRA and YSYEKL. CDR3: CASSQDRRGAQGYGYTF. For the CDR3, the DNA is TGCGCCAGCAGCCAAGATCGTCGGGGCGCCCAAGGGTATGGCTACACCTTC.

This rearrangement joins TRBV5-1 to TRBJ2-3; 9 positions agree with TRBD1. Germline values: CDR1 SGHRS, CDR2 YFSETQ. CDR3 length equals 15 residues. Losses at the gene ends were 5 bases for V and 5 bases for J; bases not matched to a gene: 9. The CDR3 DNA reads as TGCGCCAGCAGTTCGACAGGGGGGACAATAGATACGCAGTATTTT. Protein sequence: CASSSTGGTIDTQYF.

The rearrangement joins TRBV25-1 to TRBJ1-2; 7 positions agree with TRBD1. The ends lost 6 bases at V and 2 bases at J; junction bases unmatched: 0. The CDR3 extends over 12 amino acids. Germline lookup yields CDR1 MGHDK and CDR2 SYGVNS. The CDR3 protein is CASRGQNYGYTF. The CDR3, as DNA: TGTGCCAGCAGGGGACAGAACTATGGCTACACCTTC.

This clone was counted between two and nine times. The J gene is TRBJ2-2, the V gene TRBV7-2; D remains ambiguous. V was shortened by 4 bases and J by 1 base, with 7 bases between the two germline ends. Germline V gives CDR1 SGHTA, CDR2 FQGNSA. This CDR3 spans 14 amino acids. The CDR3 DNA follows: TGTGCCAGCAGCTCTCTTCTGAACACCGGGGAGCTGTTTTTT. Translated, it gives CASSSLLNTGELFF.

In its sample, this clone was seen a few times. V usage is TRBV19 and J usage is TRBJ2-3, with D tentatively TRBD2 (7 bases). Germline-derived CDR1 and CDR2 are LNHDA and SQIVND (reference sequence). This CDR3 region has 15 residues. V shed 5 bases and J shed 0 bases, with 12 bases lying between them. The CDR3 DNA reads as TGTGCCAGTAGTTACGGGGGGCGAAGCACAGATACGCAGTATTTT. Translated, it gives CASSYGGRSTDTQYF.

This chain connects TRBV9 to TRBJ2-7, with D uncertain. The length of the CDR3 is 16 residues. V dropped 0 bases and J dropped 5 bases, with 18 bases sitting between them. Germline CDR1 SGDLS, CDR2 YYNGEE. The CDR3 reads CASSVEDGAFWDEQYF. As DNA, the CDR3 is TGTGCCAGCAGCGTAGAAGACGGCGCTTTTTGGGACGAGCAGTACTTC.

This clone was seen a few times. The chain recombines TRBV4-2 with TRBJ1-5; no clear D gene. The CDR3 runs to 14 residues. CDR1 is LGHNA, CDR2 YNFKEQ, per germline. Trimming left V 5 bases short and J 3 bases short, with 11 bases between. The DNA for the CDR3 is TGTGCCAGCAGCAACACCGGGGACAATCAGCCCCAGCATTTT. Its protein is CASSNTGDNQPQHF.

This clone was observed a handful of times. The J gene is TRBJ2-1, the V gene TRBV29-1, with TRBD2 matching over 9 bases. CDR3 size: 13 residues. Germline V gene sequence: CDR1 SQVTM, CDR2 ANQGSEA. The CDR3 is CSGLSGGYNEQFF. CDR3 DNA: TGCAGTGGTCTCAGCGGGGGGTACAATGAGCAGTTCTTC.